This T cell receptor (beta chain) was identified during a study of CD8+CD57+ T cells in acquired aplastic anemia. Both TCR beta VDJ combination and CDR3 sequence profiling were carried out. Genomic DNA was the template for this profiling. TCRdb analysed the reads with MiXCR anew, one entry per CDR3 protein. The sample yields about 98,000 distinct CDR3 sequences, about 66% seen once. The sequenced patients had an expansion of CD8+CD57+ cells seen by flow cytometry. Therapy had not been given to patients before blood sampling. The sequenced sample consisted of sorted CD4+, CD8+, or CD8+CD57+ T cells (not recorded which) from PBMCs. This clonotype originated in a human donor with aplastic anemia.

The CDR3 bases are TGTGCCAGCAGACCGGGGCGGGAGGATGGTGAGCAGTTCTTC. Protein sequence: CASRPGREDGEQFF. The V call is TRBV11-1, the J call TRBJ2-1, with 8 bases fitting TRBD2. Germline-derived CDR1 and CDR2 are SGHAT and FQDESV (reference sequence). There are 14 residues in the CDR3. After removal of 6 bases from V and 9 bases from J, the junction contained 10 bases not matched to a gene.